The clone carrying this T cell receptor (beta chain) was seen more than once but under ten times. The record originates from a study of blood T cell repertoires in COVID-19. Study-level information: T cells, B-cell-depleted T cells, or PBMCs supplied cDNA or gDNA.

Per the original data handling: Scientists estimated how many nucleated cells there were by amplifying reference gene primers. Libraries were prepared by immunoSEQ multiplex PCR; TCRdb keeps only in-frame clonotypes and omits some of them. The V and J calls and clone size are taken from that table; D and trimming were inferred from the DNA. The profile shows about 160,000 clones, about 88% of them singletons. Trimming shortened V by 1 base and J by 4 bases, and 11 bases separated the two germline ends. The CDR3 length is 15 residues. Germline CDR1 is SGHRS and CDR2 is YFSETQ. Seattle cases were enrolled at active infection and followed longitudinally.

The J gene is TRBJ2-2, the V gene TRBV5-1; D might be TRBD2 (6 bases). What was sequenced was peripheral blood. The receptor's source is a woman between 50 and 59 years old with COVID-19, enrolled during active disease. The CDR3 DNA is TGCGCCAGCAGCTTGAGGAGGGCGGGCACCGGGGAGCTGTTTTTT. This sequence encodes CASSLRRAGTGELFF.